Listed below are T cell receptor beta chains from one sample, sequenced in a study of regulatory T cells in long-lasting Graves disease. TCRdb analysed the multiplex PCR reads with MiXCR anew, one entry per CDR3 protein. Among a few hundred thousand distinct CDR3 sequences listed, around a quarter were seen once. The source material was peripheral blood mononuclear cells (PBMCs), sampled when the disease was refractory, from a patient treated with antithyroid drugs. These receptors were collected from a female donor with Graves disease. The CDR3 runs from the conserved cysteine through the conserved F or W. Each record gives: J gene, V gene, D gene, clone size, CDR3 protein, CDR3 DNA. D genes are given only for firm matches. The size of a clone is reported for some rows only, either as once, few or many, or as a class for expanded clones.

>TRBJ1-1|TRBV28|.|.
CANSRTENTEAFF
TGTGCCAACTCGCGGACAGAGAACACTGAAGCTTTCTTT
>TRBJ1-2|TRBV7-9|.|.
CASSLPPSGRDYGYTF
TGTGCCAGCAGCTTACCACCCAGTGGCAGGGACTATGGCTACACCTTC
>TRBJ1-2|TRBV5-4|.|few
CASSLKISEGYGYTF
TGTGCCAGCAGCTTGAAGATCTCGGAGGGCTATGGCTACACCTTC
>TRBJ1-2|TRBV19|.|few
CASNPAGSIGYTF
TGTGCCAGTAACCCGGCAGGGAGTATCGGCTACACCTTC
>TRBJ1-6|TRBV7-8|TRBD1|many
CASSWGQGRSSYNSPLHF
TGTGCCAGCAGCTGGGGACAGGGAAGGAGCTCCTATAATTCACCCCTCCACTTT
>TRBJ2-7|TRBV7-9|.|many
CASSLGDGYEQYF
TGTGCCAGCAGCTTAGGGGACGGCTACGAGCAGTACTTC
>TRBJ1-5|TRBV19|TRBD1|.
CASRADRGSNQPQHF
TGTGCCAGTAGAGCCGACAGGGGAAGCAATCAGCCCCAGCATTTT
>TRBJ2-7|TRBV9|TRBD1|.
CASSVWGGQGDEQYF
TGTGCCAGCAGCGTATGGGGGGGACAGGGGGACGAGCAGTACTTC
>TRBJ1-2|TRBV10-3|.|few
CAISEEGNYGYTF
TGTGCCATCAGTGAGGAGGGGAACTATGGCTACACCTTC
>TRBJ1-2|TRBV11-2|.|.
CASSATGVSGYTF
TGTGCCAGCAGCGCAACAGGAGTCTCTGGCTACACCTTC
>TRBJ1-2|TRBV2|.|many
CASSEEGTIYGYTF
TGTGCCAGCAGTGAGGAAGGGACAATCTATGGCTACACCTTC
>TRBJ1-1|TRBV6-5|.|few
CASSYSEGRTEAFF
TGTGCCAGCAGTTACTCGGAGGGGCGCACTGAAGCTTTCTTT
>TRBJ1-2|TRBV20-1|.|many
CSARDAGRSYGYTF
TGCAGTGCTAGAGATGCGGGGAGGAGCTATGGCTACACCTTC
>TRBJ2-2|TRBV7-2|.|once
CASSLVAGLNTGELFF
TGTGCCAGCAGCTTAGTGGCGGGGTTGAACACCGGGGAGCTGTTTTTT
>TRBJ1-1|TRBV29-1|.|.
CSVAGQMDTEAFF
TGCAGCGTTGCTGGACAGATGGACACTGAAGCTTTCTTT
>TRBJ2-5|TRBV20-1|TRBD2|many
CSASWRERGETQYF
TGCAGTGCTAGCTGGCGGGAGAGGGGAGAGACCCAGTACTTC
>TRBJ2-1|TRBV7-2|TRBD2|.
CASSLDGVRGPPTSGSRNEQFF
TGTGCCAGCAGCTTAGACGGAGTGAGGGGGCCCCCGACTAGCGGGAGTCGCAATGAGCAGTTCTTC
>TRBJ2-3|TRBV20-1|.|.
CSARRTVTSTDTQYF
TGCAGTGCTAGGAGAACCGTTACTAGCACAGATACGCAGTATTTT
>TRBJ2-5|TRBV13|.|.
CASSYRDTKSRDYPQETQYF
TGTGCCAGCAGCTACCGGGACACCAAAAGCCGGGACTACCCACAAGAGACCCAGTACTTC
>TRBJ2-7|TRBV5-6|.|.
CASIDTPGASEQYF
TGTGCCAGCATTGATACCCCAGGGGCAAGCGAGCAGTACTTC
>TRBJ2-7|TRBV28|TRBD1|many
CASSSEIHLGQGVYEQYF
TGTGCCAGCAGTTCCGAAATCCACTTGGGACAGGGGGTCTACGAGCAGTACTTC
>TRBJ2-1|TRBV24-1|.|.
CATSMGNEQFF
TGTGCCACCAGTATGGGCAATGAGCAGTTCTTC
>TRBJ1-6|TRBV11-2|.|few
CASSLKDQGKSPLHF
TGTGCCAGCAGCCTAAAAGACCAGGGGAAATCACCCCTCCACTTT
>TRBJ2-1|TRBV7-2|.|.
CASRRGGGGSYNEQFF
TGTGCCAGCAGGCGGGGAGGGGGCGGCTCCTACAATGAGCAGTTCTTC
>TRBJ1-3|TRBV7-2|.|.
CASSSGATSGNTIYF
TGTGCCAGCAGCTCAGGGGCTACCTCTGGAAACACCATATATTTT
>TRBJ1-6|TRBV2|.|few
CASSGPGGRSSYNSPLHF
TGTGCCAGCAGCGGACCGGGAGGGCGAAGCTCCTATAATTCACCCCTCCACTTT
>TRBJ1-1|TRBV7-8|TRBD1|.
CASTEQGAFGTEAFF
TGTGCCAGCACCGAACAGGGGGCCTTTGGGACTGAAGCTTTCTTT
>TRBJ2-1|TRBV30|.|.
CAWKGGGSYSYNEQFF
TGTGCCTGGAAAGGCGGCGGAAGCTACTCCTACAATGAGCAGTTCTTC
>TRBJ1-1|TRBV20-1|.|many
CSARDPGREAFF
TGCAGTGCTAGAGACCCGGGACGAGAAGCTTTCTTT
>TRBJ2-5|TRBV7-7|.|many
CASSLGLRAQETQYF
TGTGCTAGCAGCTTAGGCCTTAGGGCCCAAGAGACCCAGTACTTC
>TRBJ1-5|TRBV6-1|.|many
CASNDRSSFYSNQPQHF
TGTGCCAGCAACGACAGGTCCAGCTTTTATAGCAATCAGCCCCAGCATTTT
>TRBJ1-5|TRBV10-3|.|.
CAISDRPNQPQHF
TGTGCCATCAGTGATCGTCCGAATCAGCCCCAGCATTTT
>TRBJ1-1|TRBV2|TRBD1|many
CASSEEGAHTEAFF
TGTGCCAGCAGTGAAGAGGGGGCACACACTGAAGCTTTCTTT
>TRBJ2-7|TRBV7-3|TRBD2|.
CASSATSRTSGYSEQYF
TGTGCCAGCAGCGCGACATCACGGACTAGCGGGTACAGCGAGCAGTACTTC
>TRBJ2-7|TRBV2|.|many
CASSEGSQYEQYF
TGTGCCAGCAGTGAAGGCTCGCAGTACGAGCAGTACTTC
>TRBJ2-2|TRBV3-1|TRBD2|.
CASSQLAGGHTGELFF
TGTGCCAGCAGCCAACTAGCGGGAGGTCACACCGGGGAGCTGTTTTTT
>TRBJ2-3|TRBV24-1|TRBD1|.
CATSATGGTDTQYF
TGTGCCACCAGTGCCACAGGGGGCACAGATACGCAGTATTTT